Below, 12 T cell receptor beta chains from the same sample are listed, as sequenced in a study of blood T cell repertoires in COVID-19. Sequencing was performed with immunoSEQ multiplex PCR; in TCRdb, only in-frame clones are kept and a portion is missing. The sample contains over 130,000 clones, 85% of which appear only once. Sequenced material: peripheral blood. All receptors come from a man aged 50 to 60 with acute or convalescent COVID-19.

This chain uses TRBV5-8 with TRBJ1-2; D is unresolved. The ends were cut back, 0 bases at V and 2 bases at J, with 5 bases in the middle. This CDR3 comprises 13 residues. CDR1 SGHTS and CDR2 YDEGEE come from the germline V gene. This CDR3 is CASSLVKNYGYTF. The CDR3 bases are TGTGCCAGCAGCTTGGTTAAAAACTATGGCTACACCTTC.

This clone was found once. The chain employs TRBV6-1 and TRBJ1-3; D is unresolved. Between the trimmed V and J ends, which lost 5 bases and 0 bases, there was a span of 11 bases. The CDR3 extends over 15 amino acids. Per germline, CDR1 MNHNS and CDR2 SASEGT. DNA for the CDR3: TGTGCCAGCAGTAAACTCGCCCTCTCTGGAAACACCATATATTTT. This translates into CASSKLALSGNTIYF.

V is TRBV27 and J is TRBJ1-5, with D perhaps matching TRBD1 (6 bases). This CDR3 is 14 amino acids long. Trimming shortened V by 5 bases and J by 5 bases, and 13 bases separated the two germline ends. CDR1 is MNHEY, CDR2 SMNVEV, per germline (reference sequence). CDR3 nucleotides: TGTGCCAGCAGTCTACAGGGCCCCCATCAGCCCCAGCATTTT. Protein sequence: CASSLQGPHQPQHF.

The chain is built from TRBV6-6 and TRBJ1-4, with 9 bases identical to TRBD1. The CDR3 sequence is 16 residues long. With V trimmed by 6 bases and J by 4 bases, 9 bases remained unmatched. Germline values: CDR1 MNHNY, CDR2 SVGAGI (reference sequence). The CDR3 DNA follows: TGTGCCAGCAGCCCCGGACAGGGGTACATTAATGAAAAACTGTTTTTT. As protein: CASSPGQGYINEKLFF.

The V call is TRBV7-9, the J call TRBJ1-3, with a weak D call TRBD1 (5 bases). Trimming removed 5 bases from V and 2 bases from J, with 13 bases in between. CDR3 length: 15 amino acids. Germline loops: CDR1 SEHNR, CDR2 FQNEAQ (reference sequence). In nucleotides, the CDR3 is TGTGCCAGCAGCCCAGGGCAGAACGCTGGAAACACCATATATTTT. Its translation is CASSPGQNAGNTIYF.

Only a few counts were recorded for this clone. CDR3: CASSQRLASEQFF. In DNA, the CDR3 is TGTGCCAGCAGTCAGCGCCTAGCGTCTGAGCAGTTCTTC. The chain uses TRBV6-2 or TRBV6-3 and TRBJ2-1; weak D call: TRBD2 (6 bases). Germline loops: CDR1 MNHEY, CDR2 SVGEGT. The CDR3 loop spans 13 amino acids. The ends were cut back, 5 bases at V and 9 bases at J, with 14 bases in the middle.

This clone has only a few counts. This chain links TRBV4-2 with TRBJ1-1; 7 positions agree with TRBD1. Germline trimming cut 2 bases from V and 4 bases from J; bases unmatched to any gene: 10. Germline-derived CDR1 and CDR2 are LGHNA and YNFKEQ. The CDR3 is 16 amino acids. The CDR3 spells CASSQPSGRQGTEAFF. The CDR3, as DNA: TGTGCCAGCAGCCAACCCAGTGGGAGACAGGGCACTGAAGCTTTCTTT.

DNA for the CDR3: TGTGCCAGCAGCTTCGGGGGTACCTACGAGCAGTACTTC. Its translation is CASSFGGTYEQYF. J is TRBJ2-7 and V is TRBV5-6; weak D call: TRBD2 (6 bases). The V gene lost 2 bases and the J gene lost 2 bases, with 8 bases spanning the gap. Germline V lookup: CDR1 SGHDT, CDR2 YYEEEE. The CDR3 totals 13 residues.

This clone was observed once. The V call is TRBV30, the J call TRBJ1-2; weak D call: TRBD1 (5 bases). V lost 0 bases and J lost 4, with 12 bases in between. CDR3 length equals 14 residues. Germline-derived CDR1 and CDR2 are GTSNPN and SVGIG (reference sequence). CDR3 region: CAWSVRRQSYGYTF. The CDR3 DNA is TGTGCCTGGAGTGTACGGCGACAGTCCTATGGCTACACCTTC.

This chain links TRBV19 with TRBJ1-2; possible D gene TRBD1, 6 bases. The germline V gene encodes CDR1 LNHDA and CDR2 SQIVND (reference sequence). This CDR3 has 14 amino acids. Between the trimmed V and J ends, which lost 3 bases and 5 bases, there was a span of 13 bases. CDR3 region: CASSIWTAAYGYTF. CDR3 nucleotide sequence: TGTGCCAGTAGTATCTGGACAGCGGCTTATGGCTACACCTTC.

V and J are TRBV7-8 and TRBJ1-1; D uncertain. The CDR3 runs to 15 residues. The V and J ends lost 3 bases and 0 bases respectively, with 11 bases between them. The germline V gene has CDR1 SGHVS and CDR2 FQNEAQ. The CDR3 loop is CASSLYTQVNTEAFF. In DNA, the CDR3 is TGTGCCAGCAGCTTGTACACGCAGGTGAACACTGAAGCTTTCTTT.

The chain carries TRBV5-1 and TRBJ1-1, with unresolved D. Trimming left V 0 bases short and J 6 bases short, with 12 bases between. The germline V gene encodes CDR1 SGHRS and CDR2 YFSETQ. CDR3 length: 14 residues. The chain's CDR3 is CASSLAEGFAEAFF. The CDR3 DNA is TGCGCCAGCAGCTTGGCCGAGGGATTCGCTGAAGCTTTCTTT.